This is a list of T cell receptor beta chains from one sample in a study of lymphopenia after photon versus proton radiotherapy. Profiling relied on immunoSEQ multiplex PCR, and the TCRdb table lists in-frame clones only, not all of them. The sample has about 40,000 clones, just over 85% seen once; the top ten hold about a tenth. The sequenced sample was peripheral blood, obtained from a patient treated with proton-based radiotherapy. Source of these receptors: a woman in her seventies with pancreatic cancer. Some clones in this sample may be carry-over from other donors' samples. CDR3s include the opening cysteine and the closing phenylalanine or tryptophan. A D gene is named only where the DNA matches it firmly. Size is omitted from some rows. Given values are once, few, many or a class for expanded clones.

CDR3aa: CASISDPNTGELFF
CDR3nt: TGCGCCAGCATATCAGATCCCAACACCGGGGAGCTGTTTTTT
d_gene: -
v_gene: TRBV5-1
abundance: -
j_gene: TRBJ2-2

CDR3aa: CASSTGTVSYGYTF
CDR3nt: TGTGCCAGCAGTACAGGGACGGTGTCCTATGGCTACACCTTC
d_gene: -
v_gene: TRBV6-8
abundance: -
j_gene: TRBJ1-2

CDR3aa: CASSRRDYGYTF
CDR3nt: TGTGCCAGTAGTAGGCGAGACTATGGCTACACCTTC
d_gene: -
v_gene: TRBV19
abundance: -
j_gene: TRBJ1-2

CDR3aa: CSVDTDKSSGWSTDTQYF
CDR3nt: TGCAGCGTCGATACTGACAAGTCTAGCGGATGGAGCACAGATACGCAGTATTTT
d_gene: TRBD2
v_gene: TRBV29-1
abundance: -
j_gene: TRBJ2-3

CDR3aa: CASRALKGSGGSLFDEQFF
CDR3nt: TGTGCCAGCAGGGCACTTAAGGGTTCCGGCGGGAGTCTGTTCGATGAGCAGTTCTTC
d_gene: TRBD2
v_gene: TRBV28
abundance: -
j_gene: TRBJ2-1

CDR3aa: CSALRAIGLAGDAGELFF
CDR3nt: TGCAGCGCCTTGCGAGCGATTGGTCTAGCGGGAGACGCCGGGGAGCTGTTTTTT
d_gene: TRBD2
v_gene: TRBV29-1
abundance: -
j_gene: TRBJ2-2

CDR3aa: CASSLSYGSREQFF
CDR3nt: TGTGCCAGCAGTTTGTCATACGGTTCGCGGGAGCAGTTCTTC
d_gene: -
v_gene: TRBV28
abundance: -
j_gene: TRBJ2-1

CDR3aa: CASSLTGVTGELFF
CDR3nt: TGTGCCAGCAGCTTAACAGGGGTCACCGGGGAGCTGTTTTTT
d_gene: TRBD1
v_gene: TRBV7-6
abundance: -
j_gene: TRBJ2-2

CDR3aa: CASSLLTGINSPLHF
CDR3nt: TGTGCCAGCAGTTTACTCACAGGAATTAATTCACCCCTCCACTTT
d_gene: -
v_gene: TRBV28
abundance: -
j_gene: TRBJ1-6

CDR3aa: CASSSSKGTGSNNQPQHF
CDR3nt: TGTGCCAGCAGTTCTTCCAAGGGGACAGGGAGCAACAATCAGCCCCAGCATTTT
d_gene: TRBD1
v_gene: TRBV28
abundance: -
j_gene: TRBJ1-5

CDR3aa: CASSKVRDSSYEQYF
CDR3nt: TGTGCCAGCAGCAAGGTACGGGACAGCTCCTACGAGCAGTACTTC
d_gene: -
v_gene: TRBV21-1
abundance: -
j_gene: TRBJ2-7

CDR3aa: CASKGDRGEDTQYF
CDR3nt: TGTGCCAGCAAAGGGGACAGGGGGGAAGATACGCAGTATTTT
d_gene: TRBD1
v_gene: TRBV2
abundance: few
j_gene: TRBJ2-3

CDR3aa: CASSRNRNTGELFF
CDR3nt: TGTGCCAGCAGCCGGAATAGAAACACCGGGGAGCTGTTTTTT
d_gene: -
v_gene: TRBV7-8
abundance: -
j_gene: TRBJ2-2

CDR3aa: CASSLGASGRPRALEQYF
CDR3nt: TGTGCCAGCAGCTTAGGAGCTAGCGGGAGGCCCCGGGCTCTCGAGCAGTACTTC
d_gene: TRBD2
v_gene: TRBV7-9
abundance: -
j_gene: TRBJ2-7

CDR3aa: CATQPGRGVNYGYTF
CDR3nt: TGTGCCACTCAGCCCGGTAGAGGGGTGAACTATGGCTACACCTTC
d_gene: -
v_gene: TRBV15
abundance: -
j_gene: TRBJ1-2

CDR3aa: CASSSQSNEQYF
CDR3nt: TGTGCCAGCAGCTCCCAATCCAACGAGCAGTACTTC
d_gene: -
v_gene: TRBV7-9
abundance: -
j_gene: TRBJ2-7

CDR3aa: CASSRGPNSYEQYF
CDR3nt: TGTGCCAGCAGTCGGGGACCAAACTCCTACGAGCAGTACTTC
d_gene: -
v_gene: TRBV2
abundance: -
j_gene: TRBJ2-7

CDR3aa: CASSFISGGSNYGYTF
CDR3nt: TGTGCCAGCAGCTTTATTTCAGGGGGTTCTAACTATGGCTACACCTTC
d_gene: TRBD1
v_gene: TRBV7-2
abundance: -
j_gene: TRBJ1-2

CDR3aa: CSVEEWTSGRVADTQYF
CDR3nt: TGCAGCGTTGAAGAATGGACTAGCGGGAGGGTGGCAGATACGCAGTATTTT
d_gene: TRBD2
v_gene: TRBV29-1
abundance: -
j_gene: TRBJ2-3

CDR3aa: CASSPSGGAVETQYF
CDR3nt: TGTGCCAGCAGTCCCTCCGGGGGCGCGGTAGAGACCCAGTACTTC
d_gene: -
v_gene: TRBV28
abundance: -
j_gene: TRBJ2-5